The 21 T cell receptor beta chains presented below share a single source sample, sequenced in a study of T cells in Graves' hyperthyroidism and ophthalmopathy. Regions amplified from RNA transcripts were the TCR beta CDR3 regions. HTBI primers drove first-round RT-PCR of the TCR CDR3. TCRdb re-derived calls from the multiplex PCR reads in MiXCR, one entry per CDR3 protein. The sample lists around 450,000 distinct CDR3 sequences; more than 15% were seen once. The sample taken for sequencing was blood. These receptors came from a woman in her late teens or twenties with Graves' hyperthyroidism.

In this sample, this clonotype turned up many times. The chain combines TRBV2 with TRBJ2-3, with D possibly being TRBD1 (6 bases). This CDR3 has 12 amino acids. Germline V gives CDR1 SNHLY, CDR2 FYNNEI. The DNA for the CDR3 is TGTGCGAGGGGGACAAGCGGTGGTACGCAGTATTTT. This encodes CARGTSGGTQYF.

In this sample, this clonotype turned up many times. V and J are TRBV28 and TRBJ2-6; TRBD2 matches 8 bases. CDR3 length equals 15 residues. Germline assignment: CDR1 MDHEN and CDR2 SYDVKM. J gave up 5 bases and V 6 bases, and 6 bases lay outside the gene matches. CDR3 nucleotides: TGTGCCAGCAGCGATGCGGGGGGACGGGCCAACGTCCTGACTTTC. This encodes CASSDAGGRANVLTF.

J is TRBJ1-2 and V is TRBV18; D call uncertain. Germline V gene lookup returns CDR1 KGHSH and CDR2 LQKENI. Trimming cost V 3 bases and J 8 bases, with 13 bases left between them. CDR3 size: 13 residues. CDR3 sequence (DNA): TGTGCCAGCTCACCTGCAGTCGATCAAGGCTACACCTTC. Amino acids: CASSPAVDQGYTF.

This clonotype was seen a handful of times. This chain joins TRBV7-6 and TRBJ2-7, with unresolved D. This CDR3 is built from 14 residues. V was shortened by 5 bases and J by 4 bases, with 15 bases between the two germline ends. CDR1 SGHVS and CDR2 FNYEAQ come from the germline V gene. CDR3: CASSARAESYEQYF. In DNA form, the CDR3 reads TGTGCCAGCAGCGCCCGGGCCGAAAGTTACGAGCAGTACTTC.

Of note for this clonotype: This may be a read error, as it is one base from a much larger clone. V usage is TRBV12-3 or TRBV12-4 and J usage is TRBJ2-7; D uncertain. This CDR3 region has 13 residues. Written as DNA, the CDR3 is TGTGCCAGCAGTTGGGCTGAGTCCTACGAGCAGCACTTC. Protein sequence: CASSWAESYEQHF.

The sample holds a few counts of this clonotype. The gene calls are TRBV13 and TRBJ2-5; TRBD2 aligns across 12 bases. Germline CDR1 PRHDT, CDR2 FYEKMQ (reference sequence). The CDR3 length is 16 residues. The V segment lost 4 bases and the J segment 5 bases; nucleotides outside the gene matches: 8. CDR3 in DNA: TGTGCCAGCAGCTCAAGGACTAGCGGGGTCCCTGAGACCCAGTACTTC. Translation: CASSSRTSGVPETQYF. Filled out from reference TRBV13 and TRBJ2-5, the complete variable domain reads AAGVIQSPRHLIKEKRETATLKCYPIPRHDTVYWYQQGPGQDPQFLISFYEKMQSDKGSIPDRFSAQQFSDYHSELNMSSLELGDSALYFCASSSRTSGVPETQYFGPGTRLLVL.

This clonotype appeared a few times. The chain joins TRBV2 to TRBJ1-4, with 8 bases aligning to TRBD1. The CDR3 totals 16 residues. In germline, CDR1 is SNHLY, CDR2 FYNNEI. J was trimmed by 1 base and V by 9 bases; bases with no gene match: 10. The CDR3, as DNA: TGTGCCAGTCGGGAGGCAGGGGGCCGAACTAATGAAAAACTGTTTTTT. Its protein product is CASREAGGRTNEKLFF.

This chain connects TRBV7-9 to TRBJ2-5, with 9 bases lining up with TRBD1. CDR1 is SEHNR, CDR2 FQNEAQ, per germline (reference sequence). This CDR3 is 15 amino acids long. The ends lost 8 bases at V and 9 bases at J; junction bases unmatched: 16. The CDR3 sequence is CASGAGTGSITAQYF. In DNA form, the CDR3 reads TGTGCCAGCGGCGCTGGGACAGGGTCAATTACGGCCCAGTACTTC.

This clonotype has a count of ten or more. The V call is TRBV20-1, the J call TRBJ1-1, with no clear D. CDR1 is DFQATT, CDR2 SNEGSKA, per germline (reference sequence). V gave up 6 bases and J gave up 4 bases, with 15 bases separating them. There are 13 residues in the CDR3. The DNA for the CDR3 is TGCAGTGCGCAGCTTTCCGGAGGCACTGAAGCTTTCTTT. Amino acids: CSAQLSGGTEAFF.

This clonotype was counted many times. As DNA, the CDR3 is TGTGCCAGCAGTCTGAGGACTAGCGGTACTTACAATGAGCAGTTCTTC. Translation gives CASSLRTSGTYNEQFF. The V call is TRBV6-1, the J call TRBJ2-1; 10 bases fit TRBD2. The trim removed 5 bases at V and 4 bases at J, leaving 8 bases unmatched. The V gene's germline CDR1 is MNHNS and CDR2 SASEGT. The CDR3 sequence is 16 residues long.

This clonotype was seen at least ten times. The CDR3: CASSPPESTDTQYF. In DNA form, the CDR3 reads TGTGCCAGCTCACCACCGGAGAGCACAGATACGCAGTATTTT. The chain combines TRBV18 with TRBJ2-3, with D uncertain. The CDR3 extends over 14 amino acids. Germline V gene data show CDR1 as KGHSH and CDR2 as LQKENI. V gave up 0 bases and J gave up 0 bases, with 4 bases separating them.

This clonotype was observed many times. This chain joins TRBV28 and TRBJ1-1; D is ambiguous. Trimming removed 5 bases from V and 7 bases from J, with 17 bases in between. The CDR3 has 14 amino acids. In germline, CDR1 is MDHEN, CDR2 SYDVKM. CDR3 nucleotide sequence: TGTGCCAGCAGTGACGGGCGGACTGAAATTGAAGCTTTCTTT. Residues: CASSDGRTEIEAFF. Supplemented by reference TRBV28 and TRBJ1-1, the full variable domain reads DVKVTQSSRYLVKRTGEKVFLECVQDMDHENMFWYRQDPGLGLRLIYFSYDVKMKEKGDIPEGYSVSREKKERFSLILESASTNQTSMYLCASSDGRTEIEAFFGQGTRLTVV.

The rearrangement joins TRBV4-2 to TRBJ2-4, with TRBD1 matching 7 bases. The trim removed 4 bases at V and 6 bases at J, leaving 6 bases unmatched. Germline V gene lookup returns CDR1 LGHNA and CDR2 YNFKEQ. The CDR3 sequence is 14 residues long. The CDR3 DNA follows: TGTGCCAGCAGCCCCGACAGGGCAGGAAACATTCAGTACTTC. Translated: CASSPDRAGNIQYF.

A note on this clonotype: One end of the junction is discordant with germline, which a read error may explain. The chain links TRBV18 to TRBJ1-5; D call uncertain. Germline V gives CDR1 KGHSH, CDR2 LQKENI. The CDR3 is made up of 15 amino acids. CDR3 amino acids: CAGSPSGLVDQPQHF. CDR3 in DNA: TGTGCCGGCTCCCCGAGCGGGTTGGTGGATCAGCCCCAGCATTTT.

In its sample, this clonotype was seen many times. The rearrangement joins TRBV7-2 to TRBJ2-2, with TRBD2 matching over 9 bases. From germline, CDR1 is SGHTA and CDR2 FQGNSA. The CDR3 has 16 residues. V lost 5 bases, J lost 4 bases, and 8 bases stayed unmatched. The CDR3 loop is CASSQKRGGATGELFF. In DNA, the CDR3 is TGTGCCAGCAGCCAAAAACGCGGGGGGGCCACCGGGGAGCTGTTTTTT.

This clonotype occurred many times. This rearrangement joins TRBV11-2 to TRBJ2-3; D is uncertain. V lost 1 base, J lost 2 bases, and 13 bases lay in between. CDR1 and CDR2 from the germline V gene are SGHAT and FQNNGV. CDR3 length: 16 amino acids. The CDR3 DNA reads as TGTGCCAGCAGCTTAGTATACGGCCACCCCACAGATACGCAGTATTTT. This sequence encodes CASSLVYGHPTDTQYF.

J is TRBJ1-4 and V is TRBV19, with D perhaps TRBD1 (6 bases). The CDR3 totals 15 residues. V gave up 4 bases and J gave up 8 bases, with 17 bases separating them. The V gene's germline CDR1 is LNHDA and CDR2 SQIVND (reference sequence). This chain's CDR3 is CASSNAGAIYEKLFF. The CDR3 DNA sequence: TGTGCCAGTAGTAACGCAGGGGCGATATACGAAAAACTGTTTTTT.

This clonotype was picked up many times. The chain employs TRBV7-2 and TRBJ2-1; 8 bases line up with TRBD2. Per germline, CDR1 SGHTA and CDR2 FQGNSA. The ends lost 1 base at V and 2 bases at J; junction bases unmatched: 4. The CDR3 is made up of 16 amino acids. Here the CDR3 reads CASSLEGLGAYNEQFF. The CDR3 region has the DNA TGTGCCAGCAGCTTAGAGGGACTAGGGGCCTACAATGAGCAGTTCTTC.

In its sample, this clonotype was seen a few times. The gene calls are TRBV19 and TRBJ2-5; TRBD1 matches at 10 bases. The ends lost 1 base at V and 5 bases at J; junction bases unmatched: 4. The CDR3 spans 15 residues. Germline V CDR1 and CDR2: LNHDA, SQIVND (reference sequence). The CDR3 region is CASSIGGTGDETQYF. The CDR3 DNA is TGTGCCAGTAGTATAGGCGGGACAGGGGATGAGACCCAGTACTTC. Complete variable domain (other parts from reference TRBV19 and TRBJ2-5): DGGITQSPKYLFRKEGQNVTLSCEQNLNHDAMYWYRQDPGQGLRLIYYSQIVNDFQKGDIAEGYSVSREKKESFPLTVTSAQKNPTAFYLCASSIGGTGDETQYFGPGTRLLVL.

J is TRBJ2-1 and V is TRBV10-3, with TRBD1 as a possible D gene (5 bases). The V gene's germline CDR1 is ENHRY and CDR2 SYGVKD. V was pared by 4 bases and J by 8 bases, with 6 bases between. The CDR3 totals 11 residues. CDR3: CAISAGYEQFF. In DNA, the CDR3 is TGTGCCATCAGTGCAGGGTATGAGCAGTTCTTC.

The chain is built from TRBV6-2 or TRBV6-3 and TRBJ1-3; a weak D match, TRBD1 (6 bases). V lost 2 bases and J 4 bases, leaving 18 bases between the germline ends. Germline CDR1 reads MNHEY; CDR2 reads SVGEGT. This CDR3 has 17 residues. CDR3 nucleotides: TGTGCCAGCAGTTACAGCCGTGGGGGGCCGGGGGGAAACACCATATATTTT. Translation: CASSYSRGGPGGNTIYF.